This T cell receptor beta chain was retrieved from a study of blood T cell repertoires in COVID-19. Study-wide context: Acute and convalescent COVID-19 specimens originated in the United States, Italy and Spain. The analysed material was cDNA or gDNA that came from T cells, B-cell-depleted T cells, or PBMCs.

Germline-derived CDR1 and CDR2 are MNHEY and SMNVEV (reference sequence). The CDR3 is 14 amino acids. The ends were cut back, 5 bases at V and 2 bases at J, with 12 bases in the middle. Per the original data handling: From reference gene primer amplification, estimates of nucleated cell counts were derived. The protocol was immunoSEQ multiplex PCR, while the TCRdb copy is restricted to in-frame clones and leaves out a portion. V and J calls and clone size are given by that table; D and trimming were obtained from the DNA. The data show tens of thousands of clones, around 77% seen once. A Seattle source enrolled patients during active infection and followed them longitudinally.

What was sequenced was peripheral blood. The receptor comes from a woman between 65 and 79 years old with COVID-19, enrolled during active disease. This sequence joins TRBV27 and TRBJ2-5; perhaps TRBD1 as D (5 bases). The CDR3 nucleotides read TGTGCCAGCAGTCCTACTGACAGACAAGAGACCCAGTACTTC. As protein: CASSPTDRQETQYF.